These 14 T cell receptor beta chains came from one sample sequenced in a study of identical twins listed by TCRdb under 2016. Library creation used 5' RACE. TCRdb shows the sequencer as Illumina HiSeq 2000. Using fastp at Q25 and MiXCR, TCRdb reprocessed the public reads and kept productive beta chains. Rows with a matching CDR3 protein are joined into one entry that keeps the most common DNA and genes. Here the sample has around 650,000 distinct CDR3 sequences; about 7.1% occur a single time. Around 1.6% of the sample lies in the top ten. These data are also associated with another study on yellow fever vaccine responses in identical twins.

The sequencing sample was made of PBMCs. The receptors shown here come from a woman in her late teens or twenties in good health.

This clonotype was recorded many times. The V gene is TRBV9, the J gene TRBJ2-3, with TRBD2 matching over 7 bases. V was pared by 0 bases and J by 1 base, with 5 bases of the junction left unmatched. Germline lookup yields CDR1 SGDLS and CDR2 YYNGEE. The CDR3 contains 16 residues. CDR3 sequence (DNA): TGTGCCAGCAGCGTAGGTCCAGGACTAGGCACAGATACGCAGTATTTT. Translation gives CASSVGPGLGTDTQYF.

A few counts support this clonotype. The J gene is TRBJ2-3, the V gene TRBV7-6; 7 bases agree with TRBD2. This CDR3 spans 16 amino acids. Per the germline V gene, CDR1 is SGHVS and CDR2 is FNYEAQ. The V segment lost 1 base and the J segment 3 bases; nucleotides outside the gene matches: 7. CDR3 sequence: CASSLEVGGRTDTQYF. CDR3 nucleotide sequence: TGTGCCAGCAGCTTAGAGGTGGGCGGGAGAACAGATACGCAGTATTTT.

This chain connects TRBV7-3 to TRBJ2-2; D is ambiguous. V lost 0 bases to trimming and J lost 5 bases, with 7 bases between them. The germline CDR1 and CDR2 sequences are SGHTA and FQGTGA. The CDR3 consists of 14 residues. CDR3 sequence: CASSLTKGTGELFF. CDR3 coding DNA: TGTGCCAGCAGCTTAACGAAGGGTACCGGGGAGCTGTTTTTT.

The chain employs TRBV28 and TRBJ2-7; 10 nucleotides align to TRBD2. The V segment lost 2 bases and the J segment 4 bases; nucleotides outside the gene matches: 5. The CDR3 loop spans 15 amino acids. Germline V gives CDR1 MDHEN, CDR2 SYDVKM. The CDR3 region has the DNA TGTGCCAGCAGTTTACTACTAGCGGGATTATACGAGCAGTACTTC. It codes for CASSLLLAGLYEQYF.

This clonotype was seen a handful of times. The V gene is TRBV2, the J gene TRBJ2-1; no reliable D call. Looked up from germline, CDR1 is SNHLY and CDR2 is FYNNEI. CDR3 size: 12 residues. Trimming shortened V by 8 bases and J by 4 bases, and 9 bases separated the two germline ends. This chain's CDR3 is CASPGGYNEQFF. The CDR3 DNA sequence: TGTGCCAGCCCGGGTGGGTACAATGAGCAGTTCTTC. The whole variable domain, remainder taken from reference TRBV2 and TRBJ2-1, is EPEVTQTPSHQVTQMGQEVILRCVPISNHLYFYWYRQILGQKVEFLVSFYNNEISEKSEIFDDQFSVERPDGSNFTLKIRSTKLEDSAMYFCASPGGYNEQFFGPGTRLTVL.

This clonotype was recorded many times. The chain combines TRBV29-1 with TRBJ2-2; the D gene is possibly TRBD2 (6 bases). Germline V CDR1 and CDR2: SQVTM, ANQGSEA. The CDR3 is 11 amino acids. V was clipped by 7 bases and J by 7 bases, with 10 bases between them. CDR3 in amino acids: CSAGGYGELFF. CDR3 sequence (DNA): TGCAGCGCCGGGGGTTACGGGGAGCTGTTTTTT.

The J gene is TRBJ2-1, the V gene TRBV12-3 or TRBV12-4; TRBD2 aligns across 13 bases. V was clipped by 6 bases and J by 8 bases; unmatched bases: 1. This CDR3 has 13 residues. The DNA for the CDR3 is TGTGCCAGCAGCGGACTAGCGGGAGATGAGCAGTTCTTC. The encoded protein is CASSGLAGDEQFF.

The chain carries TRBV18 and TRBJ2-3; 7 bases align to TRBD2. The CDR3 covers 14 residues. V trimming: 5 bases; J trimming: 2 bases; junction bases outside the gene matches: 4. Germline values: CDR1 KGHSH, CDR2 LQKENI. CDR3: CASSAGLTTDTQYF. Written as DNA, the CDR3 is TGTGCCAGCTCAGCGGGACTAACCACAGATACGCAGTATTTT. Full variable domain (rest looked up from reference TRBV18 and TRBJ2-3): NAGVMQNPRHLVRRRGQEARLRCSPMKGHSHVYWYRQLPEEGLKFMVYLQKENIIDESGMPKERFSAEFPKEGPSILRIQQVVRGDSAAYFCASSAGLTTDTQYFGPGTRLTVL.

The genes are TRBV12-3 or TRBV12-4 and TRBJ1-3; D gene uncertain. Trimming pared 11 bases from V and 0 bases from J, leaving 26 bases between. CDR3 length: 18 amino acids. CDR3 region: CACCFSVPRPSSGNTIYF. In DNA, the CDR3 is TGTGCCTGCTGTTTTTCTGTTCCCAGGCCTAGCTCTGGAAACACCATATATTTT.

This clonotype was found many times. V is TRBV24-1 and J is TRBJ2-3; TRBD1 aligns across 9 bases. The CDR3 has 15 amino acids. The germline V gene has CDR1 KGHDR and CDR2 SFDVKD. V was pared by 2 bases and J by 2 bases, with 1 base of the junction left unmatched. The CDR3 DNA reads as TGTGCCACCAGTGATTACAGGGGGCCCACAGATACGCAGTATTTT. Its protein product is CATSDYRGPTDTQYF.

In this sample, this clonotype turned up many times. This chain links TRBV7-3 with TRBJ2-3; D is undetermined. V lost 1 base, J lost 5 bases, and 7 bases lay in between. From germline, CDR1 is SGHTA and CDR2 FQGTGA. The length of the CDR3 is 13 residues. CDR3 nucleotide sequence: TGTGCCAGCAGCTTAATCGTGGGAGATACGCAGTATTTT. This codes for CASSLIVGDTQYF.

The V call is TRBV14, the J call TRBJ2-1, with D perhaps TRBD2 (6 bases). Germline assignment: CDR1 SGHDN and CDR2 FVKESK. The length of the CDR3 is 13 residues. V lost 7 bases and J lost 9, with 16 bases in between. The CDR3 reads CASNSNLGGEQFF. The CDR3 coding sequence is TGTGCCAGCAACTCCAACCTCGGGGGTGAGCAGTTCTTC.

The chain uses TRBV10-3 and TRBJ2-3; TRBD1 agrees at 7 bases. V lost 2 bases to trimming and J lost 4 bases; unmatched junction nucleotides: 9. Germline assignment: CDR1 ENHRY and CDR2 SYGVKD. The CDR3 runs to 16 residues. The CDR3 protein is CAISEKGAQGADTQYF. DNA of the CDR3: TGTGCCATCAGTGAGAAGGGGGCGCAAGGTGCAGATACGCAGTATTTT.

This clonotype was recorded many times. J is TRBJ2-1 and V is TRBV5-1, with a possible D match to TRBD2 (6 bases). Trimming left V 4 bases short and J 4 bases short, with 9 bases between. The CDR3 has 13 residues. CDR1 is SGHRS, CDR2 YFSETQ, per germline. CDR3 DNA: TGCGCCAGCAGCCAGCTAGCGTACAATGAGCAGTTCTTC. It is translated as CASSQLAYNEQFF.